A selection of T cell receptor beta chains follows, all from one sample in a study of blood T cell repertoires in COVID-19. Assay: immunoSEQ multiplex PCR; the TCRdb copy retains only in-frame clones and omits some. The data contain under 200,000 clones, approximately 90% of them singletons. Specimen: peripheral blood. These receptors were collected from a man aged 45-65 years who had recovered from COVID-19. Both conserved end residues are part of each CDR3. Each record gives: clone size, V gene, J gene, D gene, CDR3 protein, CDR3 DNA. The D gene is left open where the match is weak. Expanded clones are given a class, and other clones once, few, many or no size at all.

.,TRBV6-1,TRBJ2-4,.,CASSELSSGIAKNIQYF,TGTGCCAGCAGTGAATTGTCTTCAGGGATAGCCAAAAACATTCAGTACTTC
.,TRBV29-1,TRBJ2-7,TRBD2,CSVLTSGGAYEQYF,TGCAGCGTCCTGACTAGCGGGGGTGCCTACGAGCAGTACTTC
.,TRBV6-5,TRBJ1-5,.,CASTPDGGSNQPQHF,TGTGCCAGCACTCCCGATGGCGGGAGCAATCAGCCCCAGCATTTT
.,TRBV11-2,TRBJ2-7,TRBD1,CASSPPGTVSFEQYF,TGTGCCAGCAGCCCCCCCGGGACAGTTTCCTTTGAGCAGTACTTC
.,TRBV7-2,TRBJ2-5,TRBD1,CASSGRTGFRQTQYF,TGTGCCAGCAGCGGACGGACAGGGTTTAGGCAGACCCAGTACTTC
.,TRBV28,TRBJ2-1,.,CASMETGQYNEQFF,TGTGCCAGCATGGAAACAGGTCAATACAATGAGCAGTTCTTC
.,TRBV10-1,TRBJ1-5,.,CALRSNQPQHF,TGCGCCCTTCGTAGCAATCAGCCCCAGCATTTT
.,TRBV19,TRBJ1-4,TRBD1,CASSIDRGQTRDNEKLFF,TGTGCCAGTAGTATAGATCGGGGACAGACTCGTGATAATGAAAAACTGTTTTTT
.,TRBV12-1,TRBJ2-7,.,CASSSRLAAISYEQYF,TGTGCCAGCAGCTCCCGACTAGCCGCCATTTCCTACGAGCAGTACTTC
once,TRBV6-5,TRBJ1-2,TRBD1,CASVEPGQGSYGYTF,TGTGCCAGCGTGGAGCCGGGACAGGGGAGCTATGGCTACACCTTC
.,TRBV7-9,TRBJ1-2,TRBD1,CASSPRGLGYGYTF,TGTGCCAGCAGCCCCAGGGGGCTGGGCTATGGCTACACCTTC
.,TRBV4-1,TRBJ2-1,.,CASSSITSANEQFF,TGCGCCAGCAGCTCTATCACTAGTGCCAATGAGCAGTTCTTC
once,TRBV7-2,TRBJ2-7,.,CASSEAQINYEQYF,TGTGCCAGCAGCGAAGCGCAGATCAACTACGAGCAGTACTTC
.,TRBV5-8,TRBJ2-6,.,CASSSSGMLSGANVLTF,TGTGCCAGCAGCTCATCCGGGATGCTCTCTGGGGCCAACGTCCTGACTTTC
.,TRBV2,TRBJ1-6,.,CASNGERGGNSPLHF,TGTGCCAGCAACGGAGAACGGGGGGGTAATTCACCCCTCCACTTT
.,TRBV3-1/TRBV3-2,TRBJ2-7,.,CASSQPGGEQYF,TGTGCCAGCAGCCAACCCGGGGGCGAGCAGTACTTC
.,TRBV21-1,TRBJ2-7,.,CASSKAVRLAGAQSSYEQYF,TGTGCCAGCAGCAAAGCAGTAAGACTAGCGGGAGCCCAGAGCTCCTACGAGCAGTACTTC
once,TRBV19,TRBJ1-1,TRBD1,CASSIWGTGDTEAFF,TGTGCCAGTAGTATTTGGGGGACAGGGGATACTGAAGCTTTCTTT
.,TRBV5-1,TRBJ2-5,TRBD2,CASSSGLAGGRQETQYF,TGCGCCAGCAGCTCCGGACTAGCGGGGGGTAGACAAGAGACCCAGTACTTC
few,TRBV21-1,TRBJ1-5,.,CASSPQTGIRNQPQHF,TGTGCCAGCAGCCCCCAGACAGGGATTCGGAATCAGCCCCAGCATTTT
.,TRBV3-1/TRBV3-2,TRBJ2-7,TRBD2,CASSPLAGAYEQYF,TGTGCCAGCAGCCCACTAGCGGGGGCCTACGAGCAGTACTTC
.,TRBV3-1/TRBV3-2,TRBJ2-7,.,CASSQDRTAYEQYF,TGTGCCAGCAGCCAAGATCGCACAGCCTACGAGCAGTACTTC
.,TRBV25-1,TRBJ1-1,.,CASSEWTGGTEAFF,TGTGCCAGCAGTGAATGGACGGGGGGGACTGAAGCTTTCTTT
.,TRBV5-5,TRBJ2-1,.,CASSLPRDTHNEQFF,TGTGCCAGCAGCTTGCCCCGGGACACCCACAATGAGCAGTTCTTC
few,TRBV28,TRBJ2-3,TRBD2,CASSQSVGLANTDTQYF,TGTGCCAGCAGTCAATCCGTGGGACTAGCTAACACAGATACGCAGTATTTT
.,TRBV5-6,TRBJ1-4,.,CASSSDSRTEKLFF,TGTGCCAGCAGCTCGGACAGTAGGACTGAAAAACTGTTTTTT
.,TRBV18,TRBJ1-5,TRBD1,CASSPYPGQGVNSNQPQHF,TGTGCCAGCTCACCTTACCCGGGACAGGGTGTTAATAGCAATCAGCCCCAGCATTTT
.,TRBV28,TRBJ1-4,.,CASSPQTGLNEKLFF,TGTGCCAGCAGTCCTCAGACAGGCCTTAATGAAAAACTGTTTTTT
.,TRBV19,TRBJ2-7,.,CASSISSGIGQYF,TGTGCCAGTAGTATTTCATCGGGGATCGGGCAGTACTTC
.,TRBV6-5,TRBJ2-2,.,CASSLQGRTRELFF,TGTGCCAGCAGCTTACAGGGAAGAACTAGGGAGCTGTTTTTT
.,TRBV27,TRBJ2-2,TRBD1,CASSLGGQGAKYRELFF,TGTGCCAGCAGTTTGGGGGGACAGGGGGCTAAATACCGGGAGCTGTTTTTT
.,TRBV25-1,TRBJ1-6,.,CASTTRGGSPLHF,TGTGCCAGCACCACCAGGGGCGGATCACCCCTCCACTTT
.,TRBV21-1,TRBJ1-4,.,CASSKEGQTATNEKLFF,TGTGCCAGCAGCAAAGAGGGACAGACTGCAACTAATGAAAAACTGTTTTTT
.,TRBV7-9,TRBJ1-1,TRBD1,CASSLITGGTEAFF,TGTGCCAGCAGCTTAATAACAGGGGGCACTGAAGCTTTCTTT
.,TRBV2,TRBJ2-7,TRBD1,CASTQGFSSYEQYF,TGTGCCAGCACACAGGGGTTTAGCTCCTACGAGCAGTACTTC
.,TRBV28,TRBJ2-1,TRBD2,CASSRGTSREQFF,TGTGCCAGCAGTCGGGGGACTAGCCGTGAGCAGTTCTTC
.,TRBV7-9,TRBJ2-1,.,CASIGGPSSYNEQFF,TGTGCCAGCATCGGCGGGCCGAGCTCCTACAATGAGCAGTTCTTC
.,TRBV7-2,TRBJ2-1,.,CASSPWSGSSYNEQFF,TGTGCCAGCAGCCCCTGGAGCGGTAGCTCCTACAATGAGCAGTTCTTC
.,TRBV29-1,TRBJ2-7,.,CSVEGGTDLPPLEQYF,TGCAGCGTTGAGGGCGGGACGGATCTGCCCCCTCTCGAGCAGTACTTC